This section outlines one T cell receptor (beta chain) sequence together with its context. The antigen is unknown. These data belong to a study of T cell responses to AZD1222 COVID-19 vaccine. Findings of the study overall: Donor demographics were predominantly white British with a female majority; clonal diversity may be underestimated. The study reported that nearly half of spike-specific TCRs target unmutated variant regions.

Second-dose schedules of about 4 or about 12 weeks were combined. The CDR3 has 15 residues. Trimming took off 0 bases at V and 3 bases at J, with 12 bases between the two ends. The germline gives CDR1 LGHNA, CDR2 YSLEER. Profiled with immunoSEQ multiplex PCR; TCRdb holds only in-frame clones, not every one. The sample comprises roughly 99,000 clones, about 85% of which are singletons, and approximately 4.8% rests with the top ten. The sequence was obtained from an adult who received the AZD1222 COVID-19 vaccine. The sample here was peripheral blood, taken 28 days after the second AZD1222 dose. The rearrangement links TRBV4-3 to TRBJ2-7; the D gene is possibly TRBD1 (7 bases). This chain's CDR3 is CASSQDRGDSYEQYF. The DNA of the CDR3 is TGCGCCAGCAGCCAAGATAGGGGGGACAGCTACGAGCAGTACTTC.